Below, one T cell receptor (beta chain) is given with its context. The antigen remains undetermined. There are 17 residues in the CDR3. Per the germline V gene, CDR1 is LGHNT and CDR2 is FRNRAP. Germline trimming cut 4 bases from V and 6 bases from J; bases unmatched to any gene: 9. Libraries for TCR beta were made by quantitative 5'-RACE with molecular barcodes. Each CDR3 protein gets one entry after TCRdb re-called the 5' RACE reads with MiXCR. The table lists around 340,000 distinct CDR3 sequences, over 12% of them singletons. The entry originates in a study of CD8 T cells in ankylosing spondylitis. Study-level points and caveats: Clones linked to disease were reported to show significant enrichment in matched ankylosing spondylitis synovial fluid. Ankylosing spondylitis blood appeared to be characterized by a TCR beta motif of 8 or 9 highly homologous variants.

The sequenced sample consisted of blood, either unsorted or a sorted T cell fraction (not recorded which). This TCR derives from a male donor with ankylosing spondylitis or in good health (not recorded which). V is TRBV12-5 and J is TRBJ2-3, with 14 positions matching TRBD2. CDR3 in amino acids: CASGSGTSGGPRDTQYF. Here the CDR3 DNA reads TGTGCTAGTGGTTCCGGGACTAGCGGGGGACCCCGGGATACGCAGTATTTT. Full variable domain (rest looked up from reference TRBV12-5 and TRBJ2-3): DARVTQTPRHKVTEMGQEVTMRCQPILGHNTVFWYRQTMMQGLELLAYFRNRAPLDDSGMPKDRFSAEMPDATLATLKIQPSEPRDSAVYFCASGSGTSGGPRDTQYFGPGTRLTVL.